This TCR beta chain was documented in a study of beta chain features in type 1 diabetes. Expressed TCRB transcripts were sequenced because the isolated RNA had all been reverse transcribed beforehand. Sequencing was performed with immunoSEQ multiplex PCR; in TCRdb, only in-frame clones are kept and a portion is missing. This table has roughly 330,000 clones, approximately 10% appearing once. Cells sorted by CD45RO/CCR7/CD25/CD127/CD95/CD27 comprised CD4+ naive, central memory, regulatory and stem cell-like memory cells. The TCR sequence derives from a woman between 25 and 40 years old in good health. Sequenced: naive CD4+ T cells from blood.

The CDR3 protein is CASSLQGGYEQYF. The DNA for the CDR3 is TGTGCCAGCAGCTTACAGGGAGGGTACGAGCAGTACTTC. The chain links TRBV7-9 to TRBJ2-7; 7 nucleotides line up with TRBD2. V lost 2 bases, J lost 4 bases, and 2 bases stayed unmatched. The CDR3 runs to 13 residues. Germline loops: CDR1 SEHNR, CDR2 FQNEAQ (reference sequence). Variable domain in full (rest from reference TRBV7-9 and TRBJ2-7): DTGVSQNPRHKITKRGQNVTFRCDPISEHNRLYWYRQTLGQGPEFLTYFQNEAQLEKSRLLSDRFSAERPKGSFSTLEIQRTEQGDSAMYLCASSLQGGYEQYFGPGTRLTVT.